The rows below give T cell receptor beta chains drawn from one sample of a study of OX40 agonist ivuxolimab in advanced cancers. Clones were read by immunoSEQ multiplex PCR, and TCRdb kept only the in-frame ones, dropping some. This sample yields some 54,000 clones, of which 75% to 90% are seen a single time; 11% to 15% belongs to the top ten. Sample: CD4+ or CD8+ T cells sorted from blood, taken in a trial of the OX40 agonist ivuxolimab. These receptors all come from an adult with an advanced solid tumor such as melanoma, head and neck, liver or kidney cancer. Both conserved end residues are part of each CDR3. The D gene is left open where the match is weak. Expanded clones are given a class, and other clones once, few, many or no size at all.

16	.	TRBV7-2	.	TRBJ2-2	TGTGCCAGCAGCCCTAGTTATACCGCGAACACCGGGGAGCTGTTTTTT	CASSPSYTANTGELFF
14	.	TRBV9	.	TRBJ1-2	TGTGCCAGCAGCGTAGCTACGGGAGGCTATGGCTACACCTTC	CASSVATGGYGYTF
16	few	TRBV4-1	TRBD1	TRBJ1-1	TGCGCCAGCAGCCAGACAGGGGGTGTACGGAGCACTGAAGCTTTCTTT	CASSQTGGVRSTEAFF
18	.	TRBV4-1	.	TRBJ2-2	TGCGCCAGCAGCCAAGATTGGCGACCCGGGGCCAACACCGGGGAGCTGTTTTTT	CASSQDWRPGANTGELFF
14	.	TRBV14	.	TRBJ2-7	TGTGCCAGCAGCCCGGACTGGGGGGCTTACGAGCAGTACTTC	CASSPDWGAYEQYF
16	.	TRBV5-6	TRBD2	TRBJ2-1	TGTGCCAGCAGCGCGGCGGGGGGGAGCTCCTACAATGAGCAGTTCTTC	CASSAAGGSSYNEQFF
17	.	TRBV30	.	TRBJ2-7	TGTGCCTGGAGTGCGCACAGGATAAAATCTCTATCCTACGAGCAGTACTTC	CAWSAHRIKSLSYEQYF
13	.	TRBV9	.	TRBJ1-1	TGTGCCAGCAGCGACAGGTTGAACACTGAAGCTTTCTTT	CASSDRLNTEAFF
15	.	TRBV4-2	.	TRBJ2-7	TGTGCCAGCAGCCAAGTGGGTTCTGGGGCGTACGAGCAGTACTTC	CASSQVGSGAYEQYF
13	.	TRBV7-7	.	TRBJ2-2	TGTGCTAGCAGCCCGACAGGTGGGGGGGAGCTGTTTTTT	CASSPTGGGELFF
18	.	TRBV4-1	.	TRBJ2-1	TGCGCCAGCAGCCAAGATCCAACGGTCCCGGGATTCTACAATGAGCAGTTCTTC	CASSQDPTVPGFYNEQFF
15	.	TRBV2	TRBD1	TRBJ2-3	TGTGCCAGCAGTGAATCAGGGGGCAGGGCAGATACGCAGTATTTT	CASSESGGRADTQYF
14	.	TRBV2	TRBD1	TRBJ1-2	TGTGCCAGCAGTGTAGACGGGACAGGGAAGGACTACACCTTC	CASSVDGTGKDYTF
16	.	TRBV10-1	.	TRBJ2-1	TGCGCCAGCAGTGACTCCCGGGACATTAAGGTCTATGAGCAGTTCTTC	CASSDSRDIKVYEQFF
12	.	TRBV6-1	.	TRBJ2-3	TGTGCCAGCAGTCCTCTGGGGGCCTCGCAGTATTTT	CASSPLGASQYF
16	once	TRBV7-8	TRBD1	TRBJ1-3	TGTGCCAGCAGCGTGGGACAGTCGAGCTCTGGAAACACCATATATTTT	CASSVGQSSSGNTIYF
17	.	TRBV15	TRBD1	TRBJ1-2	TGTGCCACCAGCAGAGGCGTGGGGACAGAGGATAACTATGGCTACACCTTC	CATSRGVGTEDNYGYTF
15	.	TRBV19	.	TRBJ1-1	TGTGCCAGTAGCCCCACGGCGGGGGGGAACACTGAAGCTTTCTTT	CASSPTAGGNTEAFF
14	.	TRBV12-5	.	TRBJ2-7	TGTGCTAGTAACGACGGGGGCCTTACCTACGAGCAGTACTTC	CASNDGGLTYEQYF
14	.	TRBV5-4	.	TRBJ2-7	TGTGCCAGCAGCTTGGACCGCTCCCCCTACGAGCAGTACTTC	CASSLDRSPYEQYF
14	.	TRBV6-1	.	TRBJ1-5	TGTGCCAGCAGTTTACAACCCTTTGGTAGGCCCCAGCATTTT	CASSLQPFGRPQHF
16	.	TRBV4-1	TRBD1	TRBJ2-7	TGCGCCAGCAGCCAAGTTCAGGGGGCGTTTTCCTACGAGCAGTACTTC	CASSQVQGAFSYEQYF
15	.	TRBV10-2	.	TRBJ2-7	TGCGCCAGCACCCCTCCTGGCCTCGGATCCTACGAGCAGTACTTC	CASTPPGLGSYEQYF
13	.	TRBV29-1	TRBD1	TRBJ2-7	TGCAGCGCCGGGGGACAGGGTTATTACGAGCAGTACTTC	CSAGGQGYYEQYF
16	.	TRBV2	TRBD2	TRBJ2-5	TGTGCCAGCAGTCCACAGACTAGCGGGGGGGCTAAGACCCAGTACTTC	CASSPQTSGGAKTQYF
11	once	TRBV6-1	.	TRBJ1-1	TGTGCCAGCGGGACTGCTCTGGGAGCTTTCTTT	CASGTALGAFF
17	.	TRBV7-9	TRBD1	TRBJ2-7	TGTGCCAGCAGCTTAGTAACAGGGGCTCATCATGGCTACGAGCAGTACTTC	CASSLVTGAHHGYEQYF
14	.	TRBV4-1	.	TRBJ1-6	TGCGCCAGCAGCCAAGATTACGGGAATTCACCCCTCCACTTT	CASSQDYGNSPLHF
18	.	TRBV11-2	TRBD1	TRBJ2-6	TGTGCCAGCAGCTCCACCCGGGACAGGGGCTCTGGGGCCAACGTCCTGACTTTC	CASSSTRDRGSGANVLTF
14	.	TRBV5-1	TRBD1	TRBJ2-7	TGCGCCAGCAGCTTGTTGACAGGGGCCGACGAGCAGTACTTC	CASSLLTGADEQYF
17	.	TRBV7-6	TRBD2	TRBJ2-7	TGTGCCAGCAGCCCGACGGGGGGGGGCCCGGCTTCTAACGAGCAGTACTTC	CASSPTGGGPASNEQYF
13	few	TRBV4-2	.	TRBJ1-5	TGTGCCAGCAGCATGACAGAGAATCAGCCCCAGCATTTT	CASSMTENQPQHF
16	.	TRBV29-1	.	TRBJ2-1	TGCAGCGTTGAAGGTTACAGGGATCAACTTCGCAATGAGCAGTTCTTC	CSVEGYRDQLRNEQFF
13	.	TRBV1	.	TRBJ2-1	TGCACCAGCAGCCAAACCTCACTAGCGGGCTATTTCTTC	CTSSQTSLAGYFF